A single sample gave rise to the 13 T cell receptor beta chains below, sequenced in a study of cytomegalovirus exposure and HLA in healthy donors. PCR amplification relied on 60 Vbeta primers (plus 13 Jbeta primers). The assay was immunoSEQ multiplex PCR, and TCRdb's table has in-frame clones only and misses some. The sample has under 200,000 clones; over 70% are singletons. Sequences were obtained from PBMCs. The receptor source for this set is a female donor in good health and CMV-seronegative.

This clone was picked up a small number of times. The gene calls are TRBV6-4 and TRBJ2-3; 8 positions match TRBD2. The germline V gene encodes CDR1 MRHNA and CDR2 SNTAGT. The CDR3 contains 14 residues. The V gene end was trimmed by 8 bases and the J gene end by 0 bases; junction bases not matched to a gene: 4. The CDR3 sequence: CASAAGESTDTQYF. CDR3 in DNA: TGTGCCAGCGCAGCGGGAGAGAGCACAGATACGCAGTATTTT.

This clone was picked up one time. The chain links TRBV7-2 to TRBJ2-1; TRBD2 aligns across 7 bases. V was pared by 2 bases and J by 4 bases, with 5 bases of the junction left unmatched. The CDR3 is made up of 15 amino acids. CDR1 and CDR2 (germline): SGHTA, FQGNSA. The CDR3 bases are TGTGCCAGCAGCTTAAGGCTAGCGGATTACAATGAGCAGTTCTTC. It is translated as CASSLRLADYNEQFF.

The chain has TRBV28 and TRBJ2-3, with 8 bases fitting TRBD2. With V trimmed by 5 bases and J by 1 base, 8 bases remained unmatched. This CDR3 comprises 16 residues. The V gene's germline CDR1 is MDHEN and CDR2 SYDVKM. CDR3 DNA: TGTGCCAGCAGTCCGACACCAGCGGGGGGCACAGATACGCAGTATTTT. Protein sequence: CASSPTPAGGTDTQYF.

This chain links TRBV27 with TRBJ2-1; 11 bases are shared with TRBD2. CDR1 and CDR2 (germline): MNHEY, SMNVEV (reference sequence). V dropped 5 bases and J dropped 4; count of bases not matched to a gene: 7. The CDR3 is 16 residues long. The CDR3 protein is CASSTLAGGAYNEQFF. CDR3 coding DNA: TGTGCCAGCAGTACTCTAGCGGGGGGAGCATACAATGAGCAGTTCTTC.

CDR3 bases: TGTGCCAGCAGTTTAGCCAGGGGGTACTATGGCTACACCTTC. It specifies CASSLARGYYGYTF. The chain combines TRBV28 with TRBJ1-2; 7 positions match TRBD1. The CDR3 has 14 residues. The V gene's germline CDR1 is MDHEN and CDR2 SYDVKM. V lost 2 bases to trimming and J lost 3 bases; unmatched junction nucleotides: 3.

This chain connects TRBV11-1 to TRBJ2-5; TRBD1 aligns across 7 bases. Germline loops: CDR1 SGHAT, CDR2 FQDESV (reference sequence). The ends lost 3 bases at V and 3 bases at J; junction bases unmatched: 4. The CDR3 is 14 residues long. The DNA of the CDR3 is TGTGCCAGCAGCTTCGGACAGGATAAAGAGACCCAGTACTTC. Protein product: CASSFGQDKETQYF.

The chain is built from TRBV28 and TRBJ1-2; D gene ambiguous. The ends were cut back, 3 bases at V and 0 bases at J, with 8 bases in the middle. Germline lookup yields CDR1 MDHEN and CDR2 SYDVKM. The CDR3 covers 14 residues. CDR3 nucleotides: TGTGCCAGCAGTTTGGCGGCAGCTAACTATGGCTACACCTTC. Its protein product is CASSLAAANYGYTF.

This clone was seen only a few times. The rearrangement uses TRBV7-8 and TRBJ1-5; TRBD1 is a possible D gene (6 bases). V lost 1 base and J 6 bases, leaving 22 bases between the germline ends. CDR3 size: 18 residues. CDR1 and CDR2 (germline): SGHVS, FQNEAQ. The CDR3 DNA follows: TGTGCCAGCAGCTTAGATTCTGGGGGCGGGGGCGTCCGTCAGCCCCAGCATTTT. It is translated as CASSLDSGGGGVRQPQHF.

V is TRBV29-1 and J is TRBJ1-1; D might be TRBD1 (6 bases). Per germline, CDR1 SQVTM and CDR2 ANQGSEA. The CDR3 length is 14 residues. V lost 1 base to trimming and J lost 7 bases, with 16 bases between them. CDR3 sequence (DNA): TGCAGCGTTGAAGTTGGGCAGGGGATCAGTGAAGCTTTCTTT. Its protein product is CSVEVGQGISEAFF.

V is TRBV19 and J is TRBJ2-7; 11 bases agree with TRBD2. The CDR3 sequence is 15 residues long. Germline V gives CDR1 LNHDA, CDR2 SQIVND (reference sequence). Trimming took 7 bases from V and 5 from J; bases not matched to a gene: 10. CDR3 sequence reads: CASKTSGTSGHEQYF. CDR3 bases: TGTGCCAGTAAAACTTCCGGGACTAGCGGCCACGAGCAGTACTTC.

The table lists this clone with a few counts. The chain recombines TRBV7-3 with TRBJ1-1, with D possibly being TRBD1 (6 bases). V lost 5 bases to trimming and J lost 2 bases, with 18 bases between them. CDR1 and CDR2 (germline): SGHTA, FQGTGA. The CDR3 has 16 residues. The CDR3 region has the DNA TGTGCCAGCAGCAGGGATGTGGGACAATCCAACACTGAAGCTTTCTTT. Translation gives CASSRDVGQSNTEAFF.

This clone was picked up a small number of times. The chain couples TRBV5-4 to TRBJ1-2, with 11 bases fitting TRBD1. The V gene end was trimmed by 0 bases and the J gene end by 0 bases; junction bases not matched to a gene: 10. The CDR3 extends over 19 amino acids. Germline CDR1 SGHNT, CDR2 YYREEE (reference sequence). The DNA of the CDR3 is TGTGCCAGCAGCTTGGGCGGACAGGGGGCTGTCAGAGCTAACTATGGCTACACCTTC. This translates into CASSLGGQGAVRANYGYTF. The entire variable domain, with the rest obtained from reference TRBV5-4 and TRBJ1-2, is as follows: ETGVTQSPTHLIKTRGQQVTLRCSSQSGHNTVSWYQQALGQGPQFIFQYYREEENGRGNFPPRFSGLQFPNYSSELNVNALELDDSALYLCASSLGGQGAVRANYGYTFGSGTRLTVV.

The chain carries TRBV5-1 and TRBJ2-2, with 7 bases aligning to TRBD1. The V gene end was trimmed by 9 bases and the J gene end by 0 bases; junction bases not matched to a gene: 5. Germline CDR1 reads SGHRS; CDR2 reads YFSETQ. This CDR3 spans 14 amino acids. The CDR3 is CATRGQPNTGELFF. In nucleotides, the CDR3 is TGCGCCACCAGGGGACAGCCGAACACCGGGGAGCTGTTTTTT. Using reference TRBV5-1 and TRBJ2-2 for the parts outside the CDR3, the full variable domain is KAGVTQTPRYLIKTRGQQVTLSCSPISGHRSVSWYQQTPGQGLQFLFEYFSETQRNKGNFPGRFSGRQFSNSRSEMNVSTLELGDSALYLCATRGQPNTGELFFGEGSRLTVL.